The rows below give T cell receptor beta chains drawn from one sample of a study of T cell responses to AZD1222 COVID-19 vaccine. Data came from immunoSEQ multiplex PCR; TCRdb stores just in-frame clones and leaves some out. The sample includes over 25,000 clones, about nine tenths seen only once; the top ten take about 8.1%. This sample comprised peripheral blood, obtained 28 days after the second AZD1222 dose. The source of these receptors is an adult who received the AZD1222 COVID-19 vaccine. CDR3s include the opening cysteine and the closing phenylalanine or tryptophan. Fields, in order: D gene, V gene, J gene, clone size, CDR3 protein, CDR3 DNA. A D gene is named only where the DNA matches it firmly. Clone size is not always given. Where it is, it says once, few, many or a class for expanded clones.

d_call: TRBD1
v_call: TRBV6-5
j_call: TRBJ2-7
clone_size: .
cdr3_aa: CASSDRGYEQYF
cdr3_nt: TGTGCCAGCAGCGACAGGGGTTACGAGCAGTACTTC

d_call: TRBD1
v_call: TRBV15
j_call: TRBJ1-1
clone_size: .
cdr3_aa: CATNYYRGTEAFF
cdr3_nt: TGTGCCACCAACTACTACAGGGGCACTGAAGCTTTCTTT

d_call: TRBD2
v_call: TRBV7-9
j_call: TRBJ2-3
clone_size: .
cdr3_aa: CASSLARGLAGGVDTQYF
cdr3_nt: TGTGCCAGCAGCTTAGCCCGCGGACTAGCGGGAGGGGTAGATACGCAGTATTTT

d_call: .
v_call: TRBV6-5
j_call: TRBJ2-5
clone_size: .
cdr3_aa: CASRREGQETQYF
cdr3_nt: TGTGCCAGCAGAAGAGAGGGCCAAGAGACCCAGTACTTC

d_call: TRBD1
v_call: TRBV6-6
j_call: TRBJ1-1
clone_size: .
cdr3_aa: CASSYSGQGNTEAFF
cdr3_nt: TGTGCCAGCAGTTACTCGGGACAGGGGAACACTGAAGCTTTCTTT

d_call: .
v_call: TRBV4-3
j_call: TRBJ1-1
clone_size: .
cdr3_aa: CASSQAGTSEAFF
cdr3_nt: TGCGCCAGCAGCCAAGCCGGGACCTCTGAAGCTTTCTTT

d_call: .
v_call: TRBV28
j_call: TRBJ1-1
clone_size: .
cdr3_aa: CASMGVSRTEAFF
cdr3_nt: TGTGCCAGCATGGGGGTTTCCCGTACTGAAGCTTTCTTT

d_call: .
v_call: TRBV9
j_call: TRBJ2-1
clone_size: .
cdr3_aa: CASSVIPGEFNEQFF
cdr3_nt: TGTGCCAGCAGCGTAATACCGGGAGAGTTCAATGAGCAGTTCTTC

d_call: TRBD1
v_call: TRBV19
j_call: TRBJ1-2
clone_size: once
cdr3_aa: CASSWGQGAGGYTF
cdr3_nt: TGTGCCAGTAGTTGGGGACAGGGGGCTGGAGGCTACACCTTC

d_call: .
v_call: TRBV9
j_call: TRBJ1-6
clone_size: .
cdr3_aa: CASSVSSGPYNSPLHF
cdr3_nt: TGTGCCAGCAGCGTGAGCTCGGGACCGTATAATTCACCCCTCCACTTT

d_call: .
v_call: TRBV28
j_call: TRBJ1-2
clone_size: .
cdr3_aa: CASNLGRGLGGYTF
cdr3_nt: TGTGCCAGCAATTTAGGTCGTGGACTTGGGGGCTACACCTTC

d_call: .
v_call: TRBV7-2
j_call: TRBJ2-7
clone_size: .
cdr3_aa: CASRGPLYNSYEQYF
cdr3_nt: TGTGCCAGCAGAGGACCCCTCTACAATTCGTACGAGCAGTACTTC

d_call: TRBD1
v_call: TRBV2
j_call: TRBJ1-4
clone_size: .
cdr3_aa: CASRRKGASEKLFF
cdr3_nt: TGTGCCAGCAGGCGAAAGGGGGCAAGTGAAAAACTGTTTTTT

d_call: .
v_call: TRBV15
j_call: TRBJ2-7
clone_size: once
cdr3_aa: CATSRDRHSYEQYF
cdr3_nt: TGTGCCACCAGCAGAGATCGACACTCCTACGAGCAGTACTTC

d_call: .
v_call: TRBV6-5
j_call: TRBJ2-7
clone_size: .
cdr3_aa: CASSLPGQSTQYF
cdr3_nt: TGTGCCAGCAGCCTCCCGGGACAAAGTACGCAGTACTTC

d_call: .
v_call: TRBV6-5
j_call: TRBJ2-7
clone_size: .
cdr3_aa: CASSYSKQGSYEQYF
cdr3_nt: TGTGCCAGCAGTTACTCGAAACAGGGATCCTACGAGCAGTACTTC

d_call: TRBD1
v_call: TRBV13
j_call: TRBJ2-7
clone_size: .
cdr3_aa: CASSSLRDRVEQYF
cdr3_nt: TGTGCCAGCAGCTCGCTCCGGGACAGGGTCGAGCAGTACTTC

d_call: TRBD1
v_call: TRBV6-5
j_call: TRBJ1-2
clone_size: .
cdr3_aa: CASTPGTGNYGYTF
cdr3_nt: TGTGCCAGCACCCCCGGGACAGGGAACTATGGCTACACCTTC

d_call: .
v_call: TRBV5-4
j_call: TRBJ1-4
clone_size: .
cdr3_aa: CASSLTAGQANEKLFF
cdr3_nt: TGTGCCAGCAGCTTGACGGCGGGGCAGGCTAATGAAAAACTGTTTTTT

d_call: .
v_call: TRBV24-1
j_call: TRBJ2-5
clone_size: .
cdr3_aa: CATSPDSGQGGLETQYF
cdr3_nt: .

d_call: .
v_call: TRBV19
j_call: TRBJ1-3
clone_size: .
cdr3_aa: CASAPPRSPGNTIYF
cdr3_nt: TGTGCCAGCGCTCCCCCACGTAGTCCTGGAAACACCATATATTTT

d_call: .
v_call: TRBV3-1/TRBV3-2
j_call: TRBJ2-5
clone_size: once
cdr3_aa: CASSSLVEDEGAQYF
cdr3_nt: TGTGCCAGCAGCAGTCTGGTGGAGGATGAGGGGGCCCAGTACTTC

d_call: TRBD1
v_call: TRBV5-6
j_call: TRBJ1-5
clone_size: .
cdr3_aa: CASSRRITGGVNQPQHF
cdr3_nt: TGTGCCAGCAGCCGTAGAATAACAGGGGGCGTCAATCAGCCCCAGCATTTT

d_call: .
v_call: TRBV27
j_call: TRBJ2-7
clone_size: .
cdr3_aa: CASSLRQGRDEQYF
cdr3_nt: TGTGCCAGCAGTCTTCGACAGGGGAGGGACGAGCAGTACTTC

d_call: TRBD2
v_call: TRBV5-6
j_call: TRBJ2-1
clone_size: .
cdr3_aa: CASSLLAGGAVQFF
cdr3_nt: TGTGCCAGCAGCTTGCTAGCGGGAGGAGCGGTGCAGTTCTTC

d_call: .
v_call: TRBV9
j_call: TRBJ1-6
clone_size: .
cdr3_aa: CASSATANSPLHF
cdr3_nt: TGTGCCAGCAGCGCGACAGCAAATTCACCCCTCCACTTT

d_call: TRBD1
v_call: TRBV18
j_call: TRBJ1-4
clone_size: .
cdr3_aa: CASSDGQGATNEKLFF
cdr3_nt: TGTGCCAGCTCGGACGGACAGGGCGCAACTAATGAAAAACTGTTTTTT

d_call: TRBD2
v_call: TRBV19
j_call: TRBJ2-1
clone_size: .
cdr3_aa: CASSARTSGRAYNEQFF
cdr3_nt: TGTGCCAGTAGTGCCCGGACTAGCGGGAGGGCCTACAATGAGCAGTTCTTC

d_call: .
v_call: TRBV5-4
j_call: TRBJ2-3
clone_size: .
cdr3_aa: CASSFRLGVAVNTQYF
cdr3_nt: TGTGCCAGCAGCTTCCGGCTAGGAGTAGCTGTAAATACGCAGTATTTT

d_call: .
v_call: TRBV6-6
j_call: TRBJ2-2
clone_size: .
cdr3_aa: CASSYPGQKNTGELFF
cdr3_nt: TGTGCCAGCAGTTACCCTGGACAGAAGAACACCGGGGAGCTGTTTTTT

d_call: TRBD1
v_call: TRBV19
j_call: TRBJ1-1
clone_size: .
cdr3_aa: CASIASDRLAFF
cdr3_nt: TGTGCCAGTATAGCTTCGGACAGGCTGGCTTTCTTT

d_call: .
v_call: TRBV28
j_call: TRBJ2-2
clone_size: .
cdr3_aa: CASSLIGELFF
cdr3_nt: TGTGCCAGCAGTTTAATCGGGGAGCTGTTTTTT

d_call: TRBD1
v_call: TRBV6-5
j_call: TRBJ1-2
clone_size: .
cdr3_aa: CASRDRETYGYTF
cdr3_nt: TGTGCCAGCAGGGACAGGGAAACCTATGGCTACACCTTC

d_call: TRBD1
v_call: TRBV5-1
j_call: TRBJ1-4
clone_size: .
cdr3_aa: CASSFTGEANEKLFF
cdr3_nt: TGCGCCAGCAGCTTCACAGGGGAGGCTAATGAAAAACTGTTTTTT

d_call: .
v_call: TRBV12-3/TRBV12-4
j_call: TRBJ2-3
clone_size: .
cdr3_aa: CASSLLTSVTQYF
cdr3_nt: TGTGCCAGCAGTTTACTCACTAGTGTAACGCAGTATTTT

d_call: .
v_call: TRBV7-7
j_call: TRBJ2-5
clone_size: .
cdr3_aa: CASSLAGLKPHQETQYF
cdr3_nt: TGTGCTAGCAGCTTGGCGGGGCTGAAGCCTCACCAAGAGACCCAGTACTTC

d_call: TRBD1
v_call: TRBV19
j_call: TRBJ1-2
clone_size: .
cdr3_aa: CASRTGQGSYGYTF
cdr3_nt: TGTGCCAGTAGGACAGGACAGGGTAGCTATGGCTACACCTTC

d_call: .
v_call: TRBV19
j_call: TRBJ1-2
clone_size: .
cdr3_aa: CASSAMGEVVVYGYTF
cdr3_nt: TGTGCCAGTAGTGCTATGGGAGAGGTGGTAGTCTATGGCTACACCTTC

d_call: .
v_call: TRBV27
j_call: TRBJ1-2
clone_size: .
cdr3_aa: CASTSKGGFAYGYTF
cdr3_nt: TGTGCCAGCACTAGCAAGGGGGGGTTCGCCTATGGCTACACCTTC

d_call: TRBD2
v_call: TRBV5-4
j_call: TRBJ2-1
clone_size: .
cdr3_aa: CASSILAGRGGNEQFF
cdr3_nt: TGTGCCAGCAGCATCCTAGCGGGAAGGGGGGGCAATGAGCAGTTCTTC

d_call: .
v_call: TRBV7-2
j_call: TRBJ1-3
clone_size: .
cdr3_aa: CASSLQGNGNTIYF
cdr3_nt: TGTGCCAGCAGCTTACAGGGAAACGGAAACACCATATATTTT

d_call: .
v_call: TRBV25-1
j_call: TRBJ1-1
clone_size: .
cdr3_aa: CASSETIRGRTEAFF
cdr3_nt: TGTGCCAGCAGTGAAACTATAAGGGGACGGACTGAAGCTTTCTTT

d_call: .
v_call: TRBV7-2
j_call: TRBJ1-4
clone_size: .
cdr3_aa: CASSFNGQPNEKLFF
cdr3_nt: TGTGCCAGCAGCTTCAACGGACAGCCTAATGAAAAACTGTTTTTT

d_call: TRBD1
v_call: TRBV24-1
j_call: TRBJ2-5
clone_size: .
cdr3_aa: CATSERSGTGGRETQYF
cdr3_nt: TGTGCCACCAGTGAGCGAAGTGGGACAGGGGGCAGGGAGACCCAGTACTTC

d_call: .
v_call: TRBV15
j_call: TRBJ2-2
clone_size: .
cdr3_aa: CATSRDLGFDAGELFF
cdr3_nt: TGTGCCACCAGCAGAGATTTAGGGTTCGACGCCGGGGAGCTGTTTTTT

d_call: .
v_call: TRBV12-3/TRBV12-4
j_call: TRBJ2-5
clone_size: .
cdr3_aa: CASSPGIWAAAYF
cdr3_nt: TGTGCCAGCAGCCCCGGAATATGGGCAGCAGCTTACTTC

d_call: TRBD2
v_call: TRBV27
j_call: TRBJ2-1
clone_size: .
cdr3_aa: CASRKRQPRDYQFF
cdr3_nt: TGTGCCAGCAGAAAGCGGCAACCCCGGGACTATCAGTTCTTC

d_call: .
v_call: TRBV5-1
j_call: TRBJ2-1
clone_size: .
cdr3_aa: CASSLAGMGYNEQFF
cdr3_nt: TGCGCCAGCAGCTTGGCTGGAATGGGGTACAATGAGCAGTTCTTC

d_call: .
v_call: TRBV19
j_call: TRBJ1-5
clone_size: .
cdr3_aa: CASRGGVGILSNQPQHF
cdr3_nt: TGTGCCAGCAGGGGTGGGGTCGGGATCCTTAGCAATCAGCCCCAGCATTTT

d_call: TRBD2
v_call: TRBV11-2
j_call: TRBJ2-7
clone_size: .
cdr3_aa: CASSPFGGIGEQYF
cdr3_nt: TGTGCCAGCTCCCCCTTCGGGGGGATCGGCGAGCAGTACTTC

d_call: .
v_call: TRBV3-1/TRBV3-2
j_call: TRBJ2-2
clone_size: .
cdr3_aa: CASSRGSGGGELFF
cdr3_nt: TGTGCCAGCAGCCGCGGTAGCGGTGGCGGGGAGCTGTTTTTT

d_call: .
v_call: TRBV6-5
j_call: TRBJ2-3
clone_size: .
cdr3_aa: CASTSTGTDTQYF
cdr3_nt: TGTGCCAGCACGTCGACGGGTACAGATACGCAGTATTTT

d_call: TRBD2
v_call: TRBV4-2
j_call: TRBJ2-1
clone_size: .
cdr3_aa: CASSQGTSGHNEQFF
cdr3_nt: TGTGCCAGCAGCCAAGGGACTAGCGGGCACAATGAGCAGTTCTTC

d_call: .
v_call: TRBV15
j_call: TRBJ2-3
clone_size: .
cdr3_aa: CATSRDKLPPNTQYF
cdr3_nt: TGTGCCACCAGCAGGGATAAACTACCCCCCAATACGCAGTATTTT